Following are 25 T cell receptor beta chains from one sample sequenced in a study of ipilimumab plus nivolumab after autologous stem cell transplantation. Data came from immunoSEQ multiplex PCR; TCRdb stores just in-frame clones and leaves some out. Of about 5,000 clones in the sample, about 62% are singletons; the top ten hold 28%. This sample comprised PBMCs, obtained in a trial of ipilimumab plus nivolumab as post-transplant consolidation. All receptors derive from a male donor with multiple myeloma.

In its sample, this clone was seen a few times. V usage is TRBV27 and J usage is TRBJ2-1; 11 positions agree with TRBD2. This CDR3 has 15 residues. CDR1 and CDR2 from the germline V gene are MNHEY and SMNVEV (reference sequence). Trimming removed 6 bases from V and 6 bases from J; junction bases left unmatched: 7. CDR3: CASSSTSGRVNEQFF. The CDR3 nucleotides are TGTGCCAGCAGCAGTACTAGCGGGAGAGTCAATGAGCAGTTCTTC.

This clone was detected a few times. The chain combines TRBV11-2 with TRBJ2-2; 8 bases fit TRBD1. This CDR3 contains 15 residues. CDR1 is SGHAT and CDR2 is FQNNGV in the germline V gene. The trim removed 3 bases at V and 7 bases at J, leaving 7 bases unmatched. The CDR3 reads CASSFLQGAFGELFF. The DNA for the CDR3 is TGTGCCAGCAGCTTTCTTCAGGGGGCTTTCGGGGAGCTGTTTTTT. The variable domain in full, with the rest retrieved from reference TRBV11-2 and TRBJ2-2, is EAGVAQSPRYKIIEKRQSVAFWCNPISGHATLYWYQQILGQGPKLLIQFQNNGVVDDSQLPKDRFSAERLKGVDSTLKIQPAKLEDSAVYLCASSFLQGAFGELFFGEGSRLTVL.

The CDR3 region has the DNA TGTGCCAGCAGCTCGTCGGGGGTCTCCTCCTACGAGCAGTACTTC. As protein: CASSSSGVSSYEQYF. The V and J genes are TRBV5-6 and TRBJ2-7; the D gene is possibly TRBD2 (6 bases). Trimming left V 3 bases short and J 0 bases short, with 13 bases between. CDR3 size: 15 residues. The germline CDR1 and CDR2 sequences are SGHDT and YYEEEE.

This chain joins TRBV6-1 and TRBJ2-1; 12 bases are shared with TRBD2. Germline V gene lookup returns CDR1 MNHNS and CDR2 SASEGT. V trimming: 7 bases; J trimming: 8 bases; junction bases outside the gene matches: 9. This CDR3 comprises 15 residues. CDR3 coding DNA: TGTGCCAGCACTTTGACTAGCGGGAGTCTCGATGAGCAGTTCTTC. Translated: CASTLTSGSLDEQFF.

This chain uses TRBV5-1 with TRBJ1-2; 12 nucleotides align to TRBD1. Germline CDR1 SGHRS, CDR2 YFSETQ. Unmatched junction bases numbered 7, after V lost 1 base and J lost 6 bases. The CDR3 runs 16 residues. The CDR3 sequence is CASSLTPGTGGDGYTF. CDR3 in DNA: TGCGCCAGCAGCTTGACACCCGGGACAGGGGGCGATGGCTACACCTTC.

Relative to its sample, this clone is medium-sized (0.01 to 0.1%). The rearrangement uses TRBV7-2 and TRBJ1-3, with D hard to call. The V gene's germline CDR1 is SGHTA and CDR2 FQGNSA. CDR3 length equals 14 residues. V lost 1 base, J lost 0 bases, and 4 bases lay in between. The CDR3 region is CASSLEDSGNTIYF. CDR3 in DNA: TGTGCCAGCAGCTTAGAGGACTCTGGAAACACCATATATTTT.

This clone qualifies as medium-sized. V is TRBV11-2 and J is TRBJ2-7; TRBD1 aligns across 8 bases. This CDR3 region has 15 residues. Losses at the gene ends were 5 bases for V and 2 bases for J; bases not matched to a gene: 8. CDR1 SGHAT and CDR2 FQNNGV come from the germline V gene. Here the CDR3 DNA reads TGTGCCAGCAGCGTGGGACAGGAAATCACCTACGAGCAGTACTTC. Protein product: CASSVGQEITYEQYF.

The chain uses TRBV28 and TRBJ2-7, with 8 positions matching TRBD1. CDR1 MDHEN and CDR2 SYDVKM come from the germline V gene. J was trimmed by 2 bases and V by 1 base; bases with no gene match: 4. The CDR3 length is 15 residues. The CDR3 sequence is CASSLSTTGAYEQYF. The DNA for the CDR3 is TGTGCCAGCAGTTTATCCACGACAGGGGCCTACGAGCAGTACTTC.

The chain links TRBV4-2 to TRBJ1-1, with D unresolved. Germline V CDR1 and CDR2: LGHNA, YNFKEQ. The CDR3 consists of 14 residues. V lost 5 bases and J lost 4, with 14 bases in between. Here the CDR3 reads CASSLRGWGTEAFF. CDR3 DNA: TGTGCCAGCAGCTTACGGGGATGGGGCACTGAAGCTTTCTTT.

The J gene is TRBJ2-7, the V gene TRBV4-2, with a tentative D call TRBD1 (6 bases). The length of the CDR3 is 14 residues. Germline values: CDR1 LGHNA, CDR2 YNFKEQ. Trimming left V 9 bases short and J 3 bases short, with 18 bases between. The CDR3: CARSLAGDIYEQYF. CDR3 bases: TGTGCCAGAAGCTTGGCAGGGGACATCTACGAGCAGTACTTC.

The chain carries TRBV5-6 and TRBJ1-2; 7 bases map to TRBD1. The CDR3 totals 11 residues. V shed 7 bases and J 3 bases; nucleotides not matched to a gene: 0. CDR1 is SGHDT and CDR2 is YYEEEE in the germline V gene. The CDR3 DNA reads TGTGCCAGCCAGGGGGACTATGGCTACACCTTC. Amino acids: CASQGDYGYTF.

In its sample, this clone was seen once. Here the CDR3 DNA reads TGTGCCAGCATCTCCTGGGGGACTAGCGGGAGGCCGTACTTC. Translated, it gives CASISWGTSGRPYF. This sequence joins TRBV6-1 and TRBJ2-7; 15 nucleotides match TRBD2. This CDR3 is built from 14 residues. J gave up 12 bases and V 7 bases, and 10 bases lay outside the gene matches. Germline V gene data show CDR1 as MNHNS and CDR2 as SASEGT.

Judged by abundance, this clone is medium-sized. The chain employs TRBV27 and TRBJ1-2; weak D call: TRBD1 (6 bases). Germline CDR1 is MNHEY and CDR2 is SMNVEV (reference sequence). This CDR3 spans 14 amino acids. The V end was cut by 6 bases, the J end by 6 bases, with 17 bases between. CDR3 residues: CASRVREQGDGYTF. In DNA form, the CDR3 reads TGTGCCAGCAGGGTCCGGGAACAGGGTGATGGCTACACCTTC.

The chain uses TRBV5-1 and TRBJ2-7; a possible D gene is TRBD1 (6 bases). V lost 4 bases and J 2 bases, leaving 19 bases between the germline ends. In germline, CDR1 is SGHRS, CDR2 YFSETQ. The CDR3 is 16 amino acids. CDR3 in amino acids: CASSLLPPTGAYEQYF. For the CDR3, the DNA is TGCGCCAGCAGCCTGCTACCTCCGACAGGCGCCTACGAGCAGTACTTC.

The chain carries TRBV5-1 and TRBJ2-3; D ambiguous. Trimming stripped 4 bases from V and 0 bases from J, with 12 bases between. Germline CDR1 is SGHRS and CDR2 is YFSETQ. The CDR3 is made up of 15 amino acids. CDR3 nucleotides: TGCGCCAGCAGCCTGAGCCGGTTGAGCACAGATACGCAGTATTTT. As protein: CASSLSRLSTDTQYF.

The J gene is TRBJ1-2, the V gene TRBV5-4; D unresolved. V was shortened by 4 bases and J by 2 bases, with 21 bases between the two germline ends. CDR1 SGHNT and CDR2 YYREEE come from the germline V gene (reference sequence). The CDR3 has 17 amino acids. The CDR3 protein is CASSPRNRNLNNYGYTF. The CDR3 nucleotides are TGTGCCAGCAGCCCGCGGAACAGAAATTTGAACAACTATGGCTACACCTTC. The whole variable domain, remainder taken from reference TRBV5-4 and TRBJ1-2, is ETGVTQSPTHLIKTRGQQVTLRCSSQSGHNTVSWYQQALGQGPQFIFQYYREEENGRGNFPPRFSGLQFPNYSSELNVNALELDDSALYLCASSPRNRNLNNYGYTFGSGTRLTVV.

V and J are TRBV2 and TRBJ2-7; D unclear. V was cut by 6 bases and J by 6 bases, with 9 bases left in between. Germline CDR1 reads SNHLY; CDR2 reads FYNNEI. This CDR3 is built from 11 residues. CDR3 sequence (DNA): TGTGCCAGCAGCCTCCAGCGCGAGCAGTACTTC. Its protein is CASSLQREQYF.

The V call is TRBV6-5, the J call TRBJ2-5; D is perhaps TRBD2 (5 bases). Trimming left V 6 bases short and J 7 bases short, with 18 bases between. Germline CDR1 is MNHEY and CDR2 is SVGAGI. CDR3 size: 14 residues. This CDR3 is CASSSYYGVGTQYF. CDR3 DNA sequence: TGTGCCAGCAGCTCTTATTACGGGGTTGGGACCCAGTACTTC.

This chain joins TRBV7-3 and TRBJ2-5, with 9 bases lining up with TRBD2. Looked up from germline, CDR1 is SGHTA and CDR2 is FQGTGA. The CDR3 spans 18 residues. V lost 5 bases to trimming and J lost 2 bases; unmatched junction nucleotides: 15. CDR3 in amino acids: CASSPSGPSGEGQETQYF. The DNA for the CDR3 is TGTGCCAGCAGCCCAAGTGGGCCTAGCGGGGAGGGGCAAGAGACCCAGTACTTC. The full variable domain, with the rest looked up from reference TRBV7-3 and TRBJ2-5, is GAGVSQTPSNKVTEKGKYVELRCDPISGHTALYWYRQSLGQGPEFLIYFQGTGAADDSGLPNDRFFAVRPEGSVSTLKIQRTERGDSAVYLCASSPSGPSGEGQETQYFGPGTRLLVL.

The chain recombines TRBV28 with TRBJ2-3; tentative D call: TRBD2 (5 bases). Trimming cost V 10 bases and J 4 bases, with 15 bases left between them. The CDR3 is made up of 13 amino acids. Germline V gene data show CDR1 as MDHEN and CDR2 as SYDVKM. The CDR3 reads CATREGGPDTQYF. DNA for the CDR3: TGTGCCACCCGAGAGGGTGGTCCAGATACGCAGTATTTT.

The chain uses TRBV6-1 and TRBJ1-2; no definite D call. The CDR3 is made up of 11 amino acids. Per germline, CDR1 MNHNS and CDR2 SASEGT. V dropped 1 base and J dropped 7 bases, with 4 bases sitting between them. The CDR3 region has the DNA TGTGCCAGCAGTGAAGTTGGTGGCTACACCTTC. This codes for CASSEVGGYTF.

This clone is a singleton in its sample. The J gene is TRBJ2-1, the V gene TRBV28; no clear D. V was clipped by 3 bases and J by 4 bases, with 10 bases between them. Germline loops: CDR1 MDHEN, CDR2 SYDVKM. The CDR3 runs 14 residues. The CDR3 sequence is CASSFRWLYNEQFF. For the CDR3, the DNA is TGTGCCAGCAGTTTCCGCTGGTTATACAATGAGCAGTTCTTC.

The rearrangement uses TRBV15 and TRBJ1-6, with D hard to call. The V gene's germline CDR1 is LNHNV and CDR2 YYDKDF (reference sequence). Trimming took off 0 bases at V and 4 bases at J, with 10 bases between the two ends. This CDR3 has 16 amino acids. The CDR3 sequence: CATSRDHAKYNSPLHF. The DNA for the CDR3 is TGTGCCACCAGCAGAGATCACGCCAAATATAATTCACCCCTCCACTTT.

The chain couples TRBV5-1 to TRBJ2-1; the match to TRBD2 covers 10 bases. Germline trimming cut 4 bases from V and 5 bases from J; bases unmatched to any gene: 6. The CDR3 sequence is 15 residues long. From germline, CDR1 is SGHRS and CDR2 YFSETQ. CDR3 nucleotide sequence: TGCGCCAGCAGCACCGGGACTAGCGCCAACAATGAGCAGTTCTTC. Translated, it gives CASSTGTSANNEQFF.

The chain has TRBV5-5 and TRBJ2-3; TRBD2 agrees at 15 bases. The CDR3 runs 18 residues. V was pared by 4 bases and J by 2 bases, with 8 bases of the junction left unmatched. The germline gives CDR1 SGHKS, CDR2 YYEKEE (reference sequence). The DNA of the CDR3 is TGTGCCAGCAGCCGGCAAGGACTAGCGGGGGGGGTCACAGATACGCAGTATTTT. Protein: CASSRQGLAGGVTDTQYF. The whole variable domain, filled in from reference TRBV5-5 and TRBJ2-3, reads DAGVTQSPTHLIKTRGQQVTLRCSPISGHKSVSWYQQVLGQGPQFIFQYYEKEERGRGNFPDRFSARQFPNYSSELNVNALLLGDSALYLCASSRQGLAGGVTDTQYFGPGTRLTVL.